The clone carrying this T cell receptor beta chain has more than one count but fewer than ten. 5'RACE with constant-segment primers yielded barcoded, UMI-tagged TCR alpha and TCR beta cDNA libraries. TCRdb redid the calling of the 5' RACE reads with MiXCR, one entry per CDR3 protein. The sample holds around 180,000 distinct CDR3 sequences, roughly 16% seen once. This CDR3 comprises 13 residues. V was pared by 1 base and J by 6 bases, with 10 bases between. Germline CDR1 SGHKS, CDR2 YYEKEE (reference sequence). This sample stems from a study of T-cell memory formation after mild COVID-19. The wider study: Across donors, TCR clusters were largely donor specific.

This sequence joins TRBV5-5 and TRBJ2-5, with D unclear. The sequenced sample was PBMCs or a T cell subset sorted from them (not recorded which). The clonotype was recovered from an adult woman who had mild COVID-19 (a few samples of this study predate the infection). Cell type and time point are not known. CDR3 bases: TGTGCCAGCAGCTTGCCCGAAAACAAGACCCAGTACTTC. It is translated as CASSLPENKTQYF.